This entry lists 3 T cell receptor beta chains sequenced from one sample in a study of Graves' ophthalmopathy and Graves' hyperthyroidism. Amplified TCR beta CDR3 regions were obtained using RNA transcripts as template. Investigators did first-round RT-PCR with HTBI primers, then second-round multiplex PCR. TCRdb ran MiXCR on the multiplex PCR reads and lists one entry per CDR3 protein. The data show fewer than 400,000 distinct CDR3 sequences, with 15% to 20% seen just once and about 1.4% held by the top ten. The sample comprised peripheral blood. The source is a woman between 18 and 29 years old with Graves' ophthalmopathy.

This rearrangement joins TRBV7-3 to TRBJ1-5; D perhaps matches TRBD1 (6 bases). V lost 5 bases and J lost 3, with 17 bases in between. Germline values: CDR1 SGHTA, CDR2 FQGTGA. The CDR3 is 16 residues long. Here the CDR3 DNA reads TGTGCCAGCAGCCCTAGGGGGGTCCCCCTCAATCAGCCCCAGCATTTT. Amino acids: CASSPRGVPLNQPQHF.

This sequence joins TRBV19 and TRBJ1-5; maybe TRBD1 (5 bases). Germline V CDR1 and CDR2: LNHDA, SQIVND (reference sequence). The CDR3 length is 14 residues. The V gene lost 11 bases and the J gene lost 1 base, with 15 bases spanning the gap. In DNA, the CDR3 is TGTGCCTCCGCTTGGGGGGAAAGCAATCAGCCCCAGCATTTT. Translation: CASAWGESNQPQHF.

A word on this clonotype: The conserved final phenylalanine or tryptophan is absent from the CDR3, which likely points to a read error. DNA for the CDR3: TGTGCCACCAGCAGAGATTCCCAGGGGGCGGTTACTGAAGCTTTCTCT. It codes for CATSRDSQGAVTEAFS. The chain couples TRBV15 to TRBJ1-1; 8 bases are a match to TRBD1. Looked up from germline, CDR1 is LNHNV and CDR2 is YYDKDF (reference sequence). V was clipped by 0 bases and J by 5 bases; unmatched bases: 8. CDR3 size: 16 residues.